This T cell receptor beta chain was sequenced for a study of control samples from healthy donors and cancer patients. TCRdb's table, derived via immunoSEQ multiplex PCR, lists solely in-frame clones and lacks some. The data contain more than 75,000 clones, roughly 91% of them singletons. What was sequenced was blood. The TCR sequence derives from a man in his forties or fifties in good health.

The DNA for the CDR3 is TGTGCCTGGAGTGTACGAAAAGCCACAGATACGCAGTATTTT. The encoded protein is CAWSVRKATDTQYF. The chain combines TRBV30 with TRBJ2-3; D uncertain. CDR1 and CDR2 (germline): GTSNPN, SVGIG (reference sequence). This CDR3 spans 14 amino acids. V lost 0 bases and J 2 bases, leaving 9 bases between the germline ends.